This T cell receptor beta chain was found in a study of blood T cell repertoires in COVID-19. Overall study context: In each case, the material was cDNA or gDNA derived from T cells, B-cell-depleted T cells, or PBMCs.

The CDR3 loop spans 13 amino acids. The V gene end was trimmed by 1 base and the J gene end by 6 bases; junction bases not matched to a gene: 1. CDR1 is SGHTA, CDR2 FQGNSA, per germline. The data were produced by immunoSEQ multiplex PCR, yet TCRdb's version contains in-frame clones alone and is incomplete. This sample carries about 370,000 clones, roughly 90% of them seen once, and the ten largest clones take under 4%. Patients at the Seattle site were enrolled during active infection and followed longitudinally. The source of this sequence is a woman in her twenties or thirties with COVID-19, enrolled during active disease. Sequenced: peripheral blood. The genes are TRBV7-2 and TRBJ1-2; 8 nucleotides match TRBD1. CDR3 bases: TGTGCCAGCAGCTTAGTACAGGGGGATGGCTACACCTTC. Its translation: CASSLVQGDGYTF.